The 11 T cell receptor beta chains in this list originate from one sample, sequenced in a study of T-cell memory formation after mild COVID-19. TCRdb re-called the 5' RACE reads with MiXCR, one entry per CDR3 protein. The sample lists 140,000 to 150,000 distinct CDR3 sequences; 6% to 7% were seen once. Sequencing was carried out using PBMCs or a T cell subset sorted from them (not recorded which). Receptors originate from an adult woman who had mild COVID-19 (a few samples of this study predate the infection). Cell type and time point are not known.

The CDR3 region is CASSLGRASGPDNEQFF. The CDR3 region has the DNA TGCGCCAGCAGCTTGGGGAGGGCCAGCGGACCAGACAATGAGCAGTTCTTC. V gene TRBV5-1 combines with J gene TRBJ2-1, with a possible D match to TRBD2 (6 bases). The CDR3 runs to 17 residues. Deletions cut 0 bases from V and 5 bases from J, with 18 bases between. Germline V gene lookup returns CDR1 SGHRS and CDR2 YFSETQ.

This chain uses TRBV7-2 with TRBJ2-5, with TRBD2 identical over 11 bases. Trimming took 5 bases from V and 7 from J; bases not matched to a gene: 15. CDR3 length equals 17 residues. Germline V lookup: CDR1 SGHTA, CDR2 FQGNSA. DNA for the CDR3: TGTGCCAGCAGCCCCCAGGGGACTAGCGGCGAAGTCAGGACCCAGTACTTC. Residues: CASSPQGTSGEVRTQYF.

Only a few counts were recorded for this clonotype. The V and J genes are TRBV19 and TRBJ1-1, with D tentatively TRBD1 (5 bases). This CDR3 has 14 residues. Trimming removed 6 bases from V and 3 bases from J, with 14 bases in between. Germline V gene lookup returns CDR1 LNHDA and CDR2 SQIVND (reference sequence). In nucleotides, the CDR3 is TGTGCCAGTAGGGTGGGACCTTGGGACACTGAAGCTTTCTTT. As protein: CASRVGPWDTEAFF.

This clonotype was observed a few times. The CDR3 nucleotides are TGCGCCAGCAGCTTGAAGGCACAAGAGACCCAGTACTTC. It yields the protein CASSLKAQETQYF. This rearrangement joins TRBV5-1 to TRBJ2-5; D is unclear. Germline CDR1 and CDR2: SGHRS and YFSETQ. V was cut by 1 base and J by 2 bases, with 6 bases left in between. The CDR3 length is 13 residues. Using reference TRBV5-1 and TRBJ2-5 for the parts outside the CDR3, the full variable domain is KAGVTQTPRYLIKTRGQQVTLSCSPISGHRSVSWYQQTPGQGLQFLFEYFSETQRNKGNFPGRFSGRQFSNSRSEMNVSTLELGDSALYLCASSLKAQETQYFGPGTRLLVL.

This chain uses TRBV6-6 with TRBJ2-3, with 16 bases aligning to TRBD2. Germline values: CDR1 MNHNY, CDR2 SVGAGI (reference sequence). The ends lost 5 bases at V and 2 bases at J; junction bases unmatched: 4. This CDR3 comprises 17 residues. The CDR3 spells CASSKGLAGGYTDTQYF. The CDR3, as DNA: TGTGCCAGCAGTAAGGGACTAGCGGGAGGGTACACAGATACGCAGTATTTT.

This clonotype showed up many times. The chain combines TRBV5-1 with TRBJ2-1; 9 bases are shared with TRBD2. V was pared by 2 bases and J by 5 bases, with 8 bases of the junction left unmatched. Looked up from germline, CDR1 is SGHRS and CDR2 is YFSETQ. The CDR3 runs to 16 residues. The CDR3 protein is CASSFQAGLANNEQFF. For the CDR3, the DNA is TGCGCCAGCAGCTTTCAGGCGGGACTAGCCAACAATGAGCAGTTCTTC.

This clonotype appeared many times. The rearrangement uses TRBV5-6 and TRBJ1-5; no definite D call. V was clipped by 1 base and J by 1 base, with 6 bases between them. The CDR3 extends over 14 amino acids. Germline V lookup: CDR1 SGHDT, CDR2 YYEEEE. CDR3 amino acids: CASSLRASNQPQHF. The CDR3 nucleotides are TGTGCCAGCAGCTTGCGGGCGAGCAATCAGCCCCAGCATTTT. Combining the CDR3 with reference TRBV5-6 and TRBJ1-5 gives the whole variable domain DAGVTQSPTHLIKTRGQQVTLRCSPKSGHDTVSWYQQALGQGPQFIFQYYEEEERQRGNFPDRFSGHQFPNYSSELNVNALLLGDSALYLCASSLRASNQPQHFGDGTRLSIL.

This clonotype was counted at least ten times. This chain uses TRBV4-1 with TRBJ2-6, with D possibly being TRBD2 (5 bases). Trimming took 4 bases from V and 2 from J, leaving 9 bases between them. Germline assignment: CDR1 MGHRA and CDR2 YSYEKL. CDR3 size: 15 residues. CDR3 residues: CASSPLGTGANVLTF. The CDR3 bases are TGCGCCAGCAGCCCCCTCGGGACTGGGGCCAACGTCCTGACTTTC.

This clonotype was counted ten times or more. The chain is built from TRBV12-3 or TRBV12-4 and TRBJ1-1, with TRBD1 identical over 9 bases. The CDR3 runs to 15 residues. The V segment lost 2 bases and the J segment 0 bases; nucleotides outside the gene matches: 1. The DNA of the CDR3 is TGTGCCAGCAGTTTAAGACAGGGGGTGAACACTGAAGCTTTCTTT. This encodes CASSLRQGVNTEAFF.

The rearrangement links TRBV18 to TRBJ2-2, with TRBD1 as a possible D gene (6 bases). V gave up 5 bases and J gave up 0 bases, with 10 bases separating them. Per germline, CDR1 KGHSH and CDR2 LQKENI. This CDR3 has 15 amino acids. The CDR3, as DNA: TGTGCCAGCTCAGACAGGCAGGCGAACACCGGGGAGCTGTTTTTT. Translating gives CASSDRQANTGELFF.

This chain connects TRBV5-1 to TRBJ2-5; TRBD1 aligns across 11 bases. Germline trimming cut 4 bases from V and 5 bases from J; bases unmatched to any gene: 4. The CDR3 has 14 residues. The germline V gene has CDR1 SGHRS and CDR2 YFSETQ. In nucleotides, the CDR3 is TGCGCCAGCAGCCAGGGACAGGGGGTCGAGACCCAGTACTTC. Encoded protein: CASSQGQGVETQYF.